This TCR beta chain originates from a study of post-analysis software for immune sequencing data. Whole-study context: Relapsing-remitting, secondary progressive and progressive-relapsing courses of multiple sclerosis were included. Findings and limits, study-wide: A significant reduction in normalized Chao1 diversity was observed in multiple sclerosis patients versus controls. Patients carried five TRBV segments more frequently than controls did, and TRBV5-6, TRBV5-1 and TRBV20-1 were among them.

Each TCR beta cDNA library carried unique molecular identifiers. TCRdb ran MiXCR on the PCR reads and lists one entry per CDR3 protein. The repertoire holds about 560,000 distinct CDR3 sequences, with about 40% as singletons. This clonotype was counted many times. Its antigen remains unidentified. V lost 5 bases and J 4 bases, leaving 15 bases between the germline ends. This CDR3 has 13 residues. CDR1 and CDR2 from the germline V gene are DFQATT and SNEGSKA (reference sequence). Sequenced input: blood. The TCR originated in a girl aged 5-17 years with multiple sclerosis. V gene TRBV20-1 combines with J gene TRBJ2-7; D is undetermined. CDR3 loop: CSAWLGSGYEQYF. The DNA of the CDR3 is TGCAGTGCTTGGCTAGGTAGTGGGTACGAGCAGTACTTC.